This TCR beta chain was documented in a study of T cell repertoires in cytomegalovirus infection. Study outcomes and limitations: Dominating the ex vivo response were HLA-C-restricted CMV-specific TCR beta clonotypes.

TCRdb re-analysed the reads in MiXCR, keeping a single row per CDR3 protein. The data contain 250,000 to 400,000 distinct CDR3 sequences, roughly 25% of them singletons. As to this clonotype: Its target is unknown.

CDR1 and CDR2 from the germline V gene are DFQATT and SNEGSKA (reference sequence). This CDR3 has 14 amino acids. Trimming at V came to 3 bases and at J to 5 bases, leaving 7 bases not matched to a gene. This clonotype originated in a human donor in good health (CMV status not recorded). Some clones in this sample may be carry-over from other donors' samples. The sample in question was cultured PBMCs, obtained from culture after CMV antigen stimulation. The chain employs TRBV20-1 and TRBJ2-5, with 9 bases aligning to TRBD2. The chain's CDR3 is CSASILAGEETQYF. Written as DNA, the CDR3 is TGCAGTGCTAGTATCTTAGCGGGAGAGGAGACCCAGTACTTC.